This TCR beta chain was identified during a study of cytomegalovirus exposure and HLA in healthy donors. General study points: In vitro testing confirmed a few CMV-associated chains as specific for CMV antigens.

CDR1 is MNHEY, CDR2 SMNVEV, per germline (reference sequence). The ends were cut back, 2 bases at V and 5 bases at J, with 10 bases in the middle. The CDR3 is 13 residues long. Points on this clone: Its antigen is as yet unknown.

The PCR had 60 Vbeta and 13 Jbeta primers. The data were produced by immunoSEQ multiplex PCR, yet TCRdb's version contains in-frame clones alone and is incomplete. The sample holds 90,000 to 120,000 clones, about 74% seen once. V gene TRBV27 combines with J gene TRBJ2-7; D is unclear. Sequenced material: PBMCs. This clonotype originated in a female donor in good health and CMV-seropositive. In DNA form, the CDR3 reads TGTGCCAGCAGTTTAAGGAGAACCCACGAGCAGTACTTC. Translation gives CASSLRRTHEQYF.